This TCR beta chain derives from a study of blood T cell repertoires in COVID-19. This CDR3 contains 14 residues. Trimming left V 2 bases short and J 0 bases short, with 9 bases between. In germline, CDR1 is GTSNPN, CDR2 SVGIG (reference sequence). TCRdb keeps only in-frame clones here, not all; method: immunoSEQ multiplex PCR. Altogether 150,000 to 200,000 clones are present, 87% being singletons, with the ten largest covering about 2.3%. The chain employs TRBV30 and TRBJ2-3; D is perhaps TRBD1 (6 bases). This clonotype originated in a woman younger than 45 who had recovered from COVID-19. The specimen was PBMCs or T cells enriched from blood (not recorded which). CDR3 bases: TGTGCCTGGAGTAAGGGGGTTAGCACAGATACGCAGTATTTT. The encoded protein is CAWSKGVSTDTQYF.